The clone carrying this T cell receptor (beta chain) came up a few times. No antigen is known for it. Profiling relied on immunoSEQ multiplex PCR, and the TCRdb table lists in-frame clones only, not all of them. The table includes some 39,000 clones, about 81% detected once. The data belong to a study of OX40 agonist ivuxolimab in advanced cancers. Study as a whole: Partial responses were achieved by three patients, of whom one had hepatocellular carcinoma and two had cutaneous melanoma.

The CDR3 sequence is 14 residues long. Germline V gene lookup returns CDR1 GTSNPN and CDR2 SVGIG (reference sequence). V shed 3 bases and J 3 bases; nucleotides not matched to a gene: 4. Study observations and caveats: Expanded clones belonging to CD8+ T cells outnumbered, on average, those of CD4+. At 0.1 to 3.0 mg/kg and by week 6, clonal expansion occurred in CD4+ and CD8+ blood T cells.

This TCR came from an adult with an advanced solid tumor such as melanoma, head and neck, liver or kidney cancer. The input for sequencing was CD4+ or CD8+ T cells sorted from blood, taken in a trial of the OX40 agonist ivuxolimab. The V gene is TRBV30, the J gene TRBJ2-5; 10 bases fit TRBD2. The CDR3, as DNA: TGTGCCTGGAGGGCCAGCGGGAGGGAAGAGACCCAGTACTTC. Translated: CAWRASGREETQYF. The complete variable domain, with remaining parts taken from reference TRBV30 and TRBJ2-5, reads SQTIHQWPATLVQPVGSPLSLECTVEGTSNPNLYWYRQAAGRGLQLLFYSVGIGQISSEVPQNLSASRPQDRQFILSSKKLLLSDSGFYLCAWRASGREETQYFGPGTRLLVL.